This T cell receptor beta chain was retrieved from a study of cytomegalovirus exposure and HLA in healthy donors. Use of 60 Vbeta and 13 Jbeta primers characterized the PCR. The repertoire was sequenced with immunoSEQ multiplex PCR; TCRdb's copy has only in-frame clones and lacks some. Of more than 110,000 clones listed, 77% were seen once; the top ten hold around 3.7%. The CDR3 extends over 13 amino acids. V was shortened by 0 bases and J by 3 bases, with 4 bases between the two germline ends. From germline, CDR1 is SEHNR and CDR2 FQNEAQ (reference sequence). Overall study results and limits: When a later analysis compared HLA-associated TCR beta chains with equally common others, the HLA-associated chains turned out to be more clonally expanded and to have lower generation probabilities. A missense DCLRE1C variant was associated with V- and J-gene trimming of TCR beta chains in a later analysis, and an independent cohort replicated the association.

This cohort consisted of healthy bone marrow donors. Note on this clone: Its antigen is not identified.

The sequencing sample was made of PBMCs. The source is a male donor in good health and CMV-seronegative. The chain links TRBV7-9 to TRBJ2-3; no clear D gene. CDR3 region: CASSLAATDTQYF. Here the CDR3 DNA reads TGTGCCAGCAGCTTAGCGGCTACAGATACGCAGTATTTT. The full variable domain, rest sourced from reference TRBV7-9 and TRBJ2-3, is DTGVSQNPRHKITKRGQNVTFRCDPISEHNRLYWYRQTLGQGPEFLTYFQNEAQLEKSRLLSDRFSAERPKGSFSTLEIQRTEQGDSAMYLCASSLAATDTQYFGPGTRLTVL.